These T cell receptor beta chains were read from a single sample in a study of T cells in localized non-small cell lung cancer. The table came from immunoSEQ multiplex PCR; TCRdb's copy has only in-frame clones and leaves some out. The sample gives roughly 26,000 clones, approximately 90% of which show up once; 4% to 4.5% is in the top ten. Material: peripheral blood, obtained before any cancer treatment. The receptors come from a female donor over 55 with stage II squamous cell lung carcinoma. Both conserved end residues are trimmed from each CDR3. The order of the fields is D gene, V gene, CDR3 protein. A D gene is named only where the DNA matches it firmly.

TRBD1	TRBV27	ASSPTDRATGNTIY
.	TRBV28	AGIRGAGSYEQY
.	TRBV19	ASRGGGAYNEQF
.	TRBV28	ASNHDKEYNSPLH
TRBD1	TRBV5-4	ASSGLSGTGDRRTGELF
.	TRBV18	ASSPGPSSMGGYT
TRBD2	TRBV5-8	ASSFYSGTSESYEQY
TRBD2	TRBV7-2	ASSLLAGPRVYNEQF
TRBD1	TRBV6-1	ASSNRGPGELF
.	TRBV19	ASSIDGGKPQH
TRBD2	TRBV2	ASRGGSSEQY
.	TRBV7-2	ASSPPGLGANEKLF
.	TRBV7-9	ASSSQGSYEQY
.	TRBV4-1	ASSQDRGREKLF
TRBD1	TRBV5-4	ASSPGQGDGYT
TRBD1	TRBV10-3	AISDTGTGAPRAF
.	TRBV7-2	ASSPSPYEQY
.	TRBV7-6	ASSPVGPEAF
.	TRBV4-1	ASSQVTSSHQETQY
.	TRBV11-2	ASSLGRSYEQY
TRBD2	TRBV4-1	ASSRTSGVPGELF
TRBD2	TRBV6-4	ASSAGGLSVNEQF
.	TRBV11-2	ASSKEVLGYT
.	TRBV18	ASSPPIGGAGDTQY
.	TRBV7-9	ASSSPNGYEQY
TRBD2	TRBV25-1	ASSAPWGSGNYEQY
.	TRBV6-5	ASSPPRGNNEQF
.	TRBV7-9	ASSFSSNTGELF
.	TRBV2	ASSVGRAAEAF
.	TRBV2	ASSEFSGVNEKLF
.	TRBV10-3	AISAATEYTGELF
TRBD2	TRBV18	ATRGRVTDTQY
.	TRBV5-1	ASSLFARDGTQY
.	TRBV6-4	ASSMQYNTGELF
TRBD1	TRBV6-5	ASSYSITGGGSEAF
.	TRBV29-1	SVEWGGPDTQY
.	TRBV5-1	ASSVGGIRNTEAF
.	TRBV7-2	ASSAPGKNYEQY
.	TRBV13	ASRKEATDTQY
.	TRBV21-1	ASSPWGGGTEAF
TRBD1	TRBV30	AATGQGGSPLH
TRBD1	TRBV30	AWSDPRDSSEIYQPQH
.	TRBV5-1	ASSLVLGKLF
TRBD2	TRBV11-3	ASSLGAAGPYEQY
.	TRBV29-1	SVEGGRGTKNIQY
TRBD2	TRBV4-3	ASSQDRLAGRQETQY
.	TRBV5-6	ASSLAGAYNSPLH
TRBD1	TRBV7-9	ASSSPGQGISYGYT
TRBD2	TRBV28	ASSSPGGSGGGNTGELF
.	TRBV28	ASSPPRVYGYT
TRBD2	TRBV19	ASSIWRGGPYNEQF
.	TRBV6-6	ASSRGSPFEAF
.	TRBV7-8	ASSPPEGVEQF
.	TRBV7-9	ASSPIIGGLEQY
TRBD1	TRBV9	ASSRQGGEDTQY
.	TRBV4-3	ASSQDPGAGSPLH
TRBD1	TRBV29-1	SGAGQGDGYT
TRBD1	TRBV28	ASSLNPGQQVT
TRBD1	TRBV9	ASSEQGAGTEAF